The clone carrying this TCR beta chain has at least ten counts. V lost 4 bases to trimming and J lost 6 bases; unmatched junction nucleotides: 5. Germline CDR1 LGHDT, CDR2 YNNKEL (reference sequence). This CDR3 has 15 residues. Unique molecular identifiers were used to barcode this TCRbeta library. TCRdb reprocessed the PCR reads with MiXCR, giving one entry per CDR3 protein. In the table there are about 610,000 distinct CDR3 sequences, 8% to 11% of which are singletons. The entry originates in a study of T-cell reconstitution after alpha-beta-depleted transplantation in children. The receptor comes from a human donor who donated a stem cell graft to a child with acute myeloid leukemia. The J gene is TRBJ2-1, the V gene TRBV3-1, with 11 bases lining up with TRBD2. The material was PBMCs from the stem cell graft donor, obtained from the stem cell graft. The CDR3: CASSPGTSGFNEQFF. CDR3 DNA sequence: TGTGCCAGCAGCCCCGGGACTAGCGGCTTCAATGAGCAGTTCTTC.